The T cell receptor beta chain under discussion was sequenced for a study of shared clonotypes between healthy human individuals. Study-wide findings and caveats: The study found lower generation probabilities in non-shared clonotypes than in those shared by all four donors.

As for this clone: Its target is unknown. Other DNA sequences in the same sample also yield this CDR3.

Profiling relied on immunoSEQ multiplex PCR, and the TCRdb table lists in-frame clones only, not all of them. The table has 1,400,000 or so clones, approximately 98.5% seen once. The CDR3 has 14 amino acids. Trimming took off 4 bases at V and 1 base at J, with 10 bases between the two ends. Germline CDR1 reads SGHTA; CDR2 reads FQGTGA. The sequence derives from a man aged 25-40 years in good health. Sample: naive CD4+ T cells sorted from blood. Documented subset: CD45RA+ positively selected. The rearrangement joins TRBV7-3 to TRBJ1-1; possibly TRBD1 for D (5 bases). CDR3 protein: CASSSQGGNTEAFF. CDR3 bases: TGTGCCAGCAGCTCTCAGGGTGGGAACACTGAAGCTTTCTTT.